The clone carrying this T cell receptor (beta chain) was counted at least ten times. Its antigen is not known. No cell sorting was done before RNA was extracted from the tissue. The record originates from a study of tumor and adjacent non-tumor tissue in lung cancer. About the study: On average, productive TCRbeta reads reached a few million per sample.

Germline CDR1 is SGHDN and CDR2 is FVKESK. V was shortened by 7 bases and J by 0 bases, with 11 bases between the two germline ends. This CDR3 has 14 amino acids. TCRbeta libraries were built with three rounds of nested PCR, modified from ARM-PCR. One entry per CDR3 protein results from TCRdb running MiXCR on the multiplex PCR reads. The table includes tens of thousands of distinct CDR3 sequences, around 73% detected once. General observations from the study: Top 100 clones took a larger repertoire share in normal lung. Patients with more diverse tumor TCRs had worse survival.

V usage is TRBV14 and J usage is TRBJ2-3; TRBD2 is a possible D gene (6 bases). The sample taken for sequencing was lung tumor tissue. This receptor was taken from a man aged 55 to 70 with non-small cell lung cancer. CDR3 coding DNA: TGTGCCAGCAAGGGCGGGATTAGCACAGATACGCAGTATTTT. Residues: CASKGGISTDTQYF.